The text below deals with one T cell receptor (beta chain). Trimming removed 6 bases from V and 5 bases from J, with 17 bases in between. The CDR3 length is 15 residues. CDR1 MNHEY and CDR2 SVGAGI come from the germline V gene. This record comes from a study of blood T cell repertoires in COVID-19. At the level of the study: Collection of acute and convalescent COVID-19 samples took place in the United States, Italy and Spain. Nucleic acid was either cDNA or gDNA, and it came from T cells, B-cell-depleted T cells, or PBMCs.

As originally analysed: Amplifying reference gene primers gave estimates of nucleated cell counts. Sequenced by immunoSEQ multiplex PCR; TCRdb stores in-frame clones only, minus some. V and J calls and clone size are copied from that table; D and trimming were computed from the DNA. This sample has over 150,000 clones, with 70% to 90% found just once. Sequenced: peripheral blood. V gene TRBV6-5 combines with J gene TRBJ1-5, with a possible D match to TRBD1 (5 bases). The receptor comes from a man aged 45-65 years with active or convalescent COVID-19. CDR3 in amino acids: CASSQLGGRHQPQHF. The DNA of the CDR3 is TGTGCCAGCAGCCAACTGGGGGGACGTCATCAGCCCCAGCATTTT.